What follows are 20 T cell receptor beta chains derived from one specimen sequenced in a study of blood T cells in healthy people across ages. For the second PCR, which ran for roughly 6 to 12 cycles, a sample-barcoded 5' primer and a J-beta primer mix were used. TCRdb redid the calling of the 5' RACE reads with MiXCR, one entry per CDR3 protein. Of 1.5 million or so distinct CDR3 sequences listed, approximately 40% are singletons. Specimen: blood. The origin of the receptors is a woman under 30 in good health.

There are a few counts of this clonotype. The V gene is TRBV6-5, the J gene TRBJ2-1; D remains ambiguous. Trimming pared 0 bases from V and 2 bases from J, leaving 11 bases between. Per the germline V gene, CDR1 is MNHEY and CDR2 is SVGAGI. The CDR3 covers 16 residues. As DNA, the CDR3 is TGTGCCAGCAGTTACTCTTTGGCTAGGGCCTACAATGAGCAGTTCTTC. Its protein product is CASSYSLARAYNEQFF.

Only a few counts were recorded for this clonotype. The chain links TRBV7-9 to TRBJ2-1; D ambiguous. Trimming removed 1 base from V and 0 bases from J, with 13 bases in between. CDR3 length equals 17 residues. Looked up from germline, CDR1 is SEHNR and CDR2 is FQNEAQ (reference sequence). The CDR3 loop is CASSLDQASPSYNEQFF. CDR3 DNA: TGTGCCAGCAGCTTAGATCAGGCTAGTCCCTCCTACAATGAGCAGTTCTTC.

The chain has TRBV12-3 or TRBV12-4 and TRBJ2-1; 13 nucleotides agree with TRBD2. CDR3 length: 18 amino acids. V lost 6 bases to trimming and J lost 0 bases; unmatched junction nucleotides: 8. The CDR3 protein is CASSTTSGRGSSYNEQFF. As DNA, the CDR3 is TGTGCCAGCAGCACCACTAGCGGGAGGGGGAGCTCCTACAATGAGCAGTTCTTC.

This clonotype was observed a single time. This chain connects TRBV20-1 to TRBJ2-7, with TRBD1 identical over 9 bases. The J segment lost 5 bases and the V segment lost 6 bases, leaving 5 bases of the junction unmatched. CDR3 length: 12 amino acids. Per germline, CDR1 DFQATT and CDR2 SNEGSKA (reference sequence). CDR3 DNA: TGCAGTGCCCAGGACAGGGGCGACGAGCAGTACTTC. This codes for CSAQDRGDEQYF.

This clonotype occurred a few times. The CDR3 DNA is TGTGCCAGCAGCTTGGTGTATCGTCGGCCAGATACGCAGTATTTT. It is translated as CASSLVYRRPDTQYF. The chain couples TRBV5-5 to TRBJ2-3; D gene unclear. V lost 0 bases and J 4 bases, leaving 12 bases between the germline ends. Germline CDR1 and CDR2: SGHKS and YYEKEE (reference sequence). The CDR3 covers 15 residues.

In this sample, this clonotype turned up a few times. V is TRBV6-1 and J is TRBJ2-5; no reliable D call. V lost 7 bases, J lost 3 bases, and 12 bases lay in between. Germline CDR1 and CDR2: MNHNS and SASEGT. CDR3 length: 13 amino acids. CDR3 sequence: CASIKVPKETQYF. The CDR3 nucleotides are TGTGCCAGCATAAAAGTCCCGAAAGAGACCCAGTACTTC.

This clonotype has ten or more counts. The chain links TRBV6-5 to TRBJ1-4; a weak D match, TRBD1 (5 bases). V shed 5 bases and J shed 7 bases, with 8 bases lying between them. Germline loops: CDR1 MNHEY, CDR2 SVGAGI. This CDR3 contains 12 residues. CDR3 in DNA: TGTGCCAGCAGTCCAAGGGGTGAAAAACTGTTTTTT. It yields the protein CASSPRGEKLFF.

The J gene is TRBJ1-2, the V gene TRBV12-3 or TRBV12-4, with 7 bases identical to TRBD1. The CDR3 loop spans 15 amino acids. V was clipped by 3 bases and J by 3 bases; unmatched bases: 7. CDR3 in amino acids: CASSFLLGQHYGYTF. The CDR3 nucleotides are TGTGCCAGCAGTTTCTTACTGGGACAGCACTATGGCTACACCTTC.

This clonotype has at least ten counts. This rearrangement joins TRBV10-3 to TRBJ2-3, with no clear D. CDR3 size: 12 residues. The germline gives CDR1 ENHRY, CDR2 SYGVKD. V lost 4 bases, J lost 5 bases, and 7 bases lay in between. CDR3 DNA sequence: TGTGCCATCAGTGTTGCAGGAGATACGCAGTATTTT. This gives the protein CAISVAGDTQYF.

This clonotype was detected only a few times. V and J are TRBV29-1 and TRBJ2-7, with 10 bases that match TRBD1. Germline V lookup: CDR1 SQVTM, CDR2 ANQGSEA. The CDR3 consists of 13 residues. The trim removed 5 bases at V and 5 bases at J, leaving 6 bases unmatched. This CDR3 reads CSVTGTGEDEQYF. The DNA of the CDR3 is TGCAGCGTTACCGGGACAGGGGAAGACGAGCAGTACTTC.

The chain joins TRBV4-2 to TRBJ2-3; TRBD2 matches 10 bases. After removal of 3 bases from V and 3 bases from J, the junction contained 6 bases not matched to a gene. The CDR3 is made up of 16 amino acids. Germline V CDR1 and CDR2: LGHNA, YNFKEQ. DNA for the CDR3: TGTGCCAGCAGCCAGGTCCCGGGACTAGCGACAGATACGCAGTATTTT. Encoded protein: CASSQVPGLATDTQYF.

This clonotype has only one observation. As DNA, the CDR3 is TGTGCCAGCAGCTCCGTAGGCCCCGCCCTTCCCATAACCAAAAACATTCAGTACTTC. It yields the protein CASSSVGPALPITKNIQYF. The gene calls are TRBV7-2 and TRBJ2-4; D gene uncertain. The germline V and J ends were trimmed by 4 bases and 2 bases, with 24 bases remaining between them. The CDR3 runs to 19 residues. Germline CDR1 is SGHTA and CDR2 is FQGNSA.

With regard to this clonotype: No conserved phenylalanine or tryptophan ends this CDR3, so it is likely a read error. V gene TRBV9 combines with J gene TRBJ2-1; D may be TRBD1 (6 bases). CDR1 is SGDLS, CDR2 YYNGEE, per germline. The CDR3 spans 13 residues. The ends were cut back, 0 bases at V and 8 bases at J, with 9 bases in the middle. CDR3 loop: CASSVEGEDEQFC. In DNA, the CDR3 is TGTGCCAGCAGCGTAGAGGGGGAAGATGAGCAGTTCTGC.

This clonotype was counted a few times. The chain has TRBV4-2 and TRBJ2-3, with TRBD2 matching over 8 bases. The CDR3 has 15 residues. CDR1 LGHNA and CDR2 YNFKEQ come from the germline V gene. The J segment lost 3 bases and the V segment lost 2 bases, leaving 4 bases of the junction unmatched. CDR3 protein: CASSQTGTRTDTQYF. The CDR3 nucleotides are TGTGCCAGCAGCCAAACCGGGACTAGGACAGATACGCAGTATTTT.

The chain combines TRBV21-1 with TRBJ2-3; the DNA was not compared with TRBD1, the D call given in the table. TRBV21-1 constitutes a pseudogene. The CDR3 is 16 amino acids. The CDR3 nucleotides are TGTGCCAGCATACGAAACCGGACAAGGAGCACAGATACGCAGTATTTT. Protein: CASIRNRTRSTDTQYF.

The rearrangement links TRBV28 to TRBJ1-2; TRBD1 matches 8 bases. Germline assignment: CDR1 MDHEN and CDR2 SYDVKM. The CDR3 is 14 residues long. V lost 5 bases to trimming and J lost 8 bases; unmatched junction nucleotides: 10. CDR3 nucleotides: TGTGCCAGCAGTGTCTCGGACAGGGTAAAAGGCTACACCTTC. Residues: CASSVSDRVKGYTF.

In this sample, this clonotype turned up once. The CDR3 nucleotides read TGTGCCAGCAGTGAAGCCTTGGTCGGGACTATCGGCGCCGGGGAGCTGTTTTTT. It codes for CASSEALVGTIGAGELFF. The rearrangement joins TRBV2 to TRBJ2-2; 7 nucleotides line up with TRBD2. V dropped 0 bases and J dropped 6; count of bases not matched to a gene: 13. Germline CDR1 reads SNHLY; CDR2 reads FYNNEI. This CDR3 is 18 amino acids long.

This clonotype has a handful of counts. The chain carries TRBV12-3 or TRBV12-4 and TRBJ2-5; 7 positions agree with TRBD2. The CDR3 totals 17 residues. Trimming cost V 6 bases and J 11 bases; bases outside gene matches: 24. CDR3 loop: CASRSNTGTNEDNEQYF. CDR3 coding DNA: TGTGCCAGCAGGTCGAATACCGGGACTAACGAAGACAATGAGCAGTACTTC.

The chain carries TRBV7-9 and TRBJ2-4, with 15 nucleotides matching TRBD2. The ends lost 5 bases at V and 0 bases at J; junction bases unmatched: 5. This CDR3 has 18 residues. Germline CDR1 is SEHNR and CDR2 is FQNEAQ (reference sequence). CDR3 residues: CASSLGTSGGIAKNIQYF. The DNA of the CDR3 is TGTGCCAGCAGCCTCGGGACTAGCGGGGGGATAGCCAAAAACATTCAGTACTTC. The complete variable domain, with remaining parts taken from reference TRBV7-9 and TRBJ2-4, reads DTGVSQNPRHKITKRGQNVTFRCDPISEHNRLYWYRQTLGQGPEFLTYFQNEAQLEKSRLLSDRFSAERPKGSFSTLEIQRTEQGDSAMYLCASSLGTSGGIAKNIQYFGAGTRLSVL.

This clonotype was counted many times. The V gene is TRBV5-5, the J gene TRBJ2-3; perhaps D is TRBD1 or TRBD2 (5 bases each). The CDR3 is 15 residues long. V lost 0 bases and J lost 0, with 8 bases in between. Germline-derived CDR1 and CDR2 are SGHKS and YYEKEE (reference sequence). The CDR3 is CASSLVGVSTDTQYF. DNA for the CDR3: TGTGCCAGCAGCTTGGTGGGGGTTAGCACAGATACGCAGTATTTT.